Sequencing of this TCR beta chain was carried out in a study of beta chain features in type 1 diabetes. CDR1 and CDR2 from the germline V gene are MGHRA and YSYEKL. After removal of 4 bases from V and 0 bases from J, the junction contained 5 bases not matched to a gene. This CDR3 spans 17 amino acids. Expressed TCRB transcripts were sequenced because the entire RNA isolate underwent reverse transcription. Here immunoSEQ multiplex PCR was the method, and the copy in TCRdb shows in-frame clones only, minus some. The sample has 300,000 to 400,000 clones; 8% to 10% are singletons. Study results and limitations: Significant though moderate, a shortening of TCRB CDR3s appeared in all four CD4+ subsets of Type 1 diabetes patients.

This clone was observed a handful of times. Antigen specificity is unknown. V usage is TRBV4-1 and J usage is TRBJ2-6; TRBD1 agrees at 8 bases. Material for sequencing was central memory CD4+ T cells from blood. This clonotype originated in a man under 40 with type 1 diabetes. CDR3 DNA sequence: TGCGCCAGCAGCCCACAGGGGGGTAGCTCTGGGGCCAACGTCCTGACTTTC. Its translation is CASSPQGGSSGANVLTF.